This TCR beta chain came from a study of blood T cell repertoires in COVID-19. Study at large: Italy, Spain and the United States were the sources of the convalescent and acute COVID-19 samples. PBMCs, B-cell-depleted T cells, or T cells were the source of the cDNA or gDNA that made up the material.

Original processing notes: Amplification of reference gene primers provided the estimated nucleated cell counts. The table came from immunoSEQ multiplex PCR; TCRdb's copy has only in-frame clones and leaves some out. V, J and clone size reflect that table, while D and trimming were determined from the DNA. The sample carries under 300,000 clones, approximately 80% recorded once. V shed 3 bases and J 6 bases; nucleotides not matched to a gene: 4. Germline CDR1 is ENHRY and CDR2 is SYGVKD. The CDR3 is 15 amino acids. The chain is built from TRBV10-3 and TRBJ2-7; the match to TRBD2 covers 14 bases. Material for sequencing was peripheral blood. The sequence was collected from a woman in her sixties or seventies with active or convalescent COVID-19. The CDR3 coding sequence is TGTGCCATCAGTGAAGGACTAGCGGGAGGAGGCGAGCAGTACTTC. This gives the protein CAISEGLAGGGEQYF.